One sample yielded the 15 T cell receptor beta chains listed below, sequenced in a study of T cell repertoires in cytomegalovirus infection. TCRdb re-called the reads through MiXCR, storing one row per CDR3 protein. The table has around 300,000 distinct CDR3 sequences, around 25% seen once; the top ten hold less than 15%. Their target antigens are unknown. The sequenced sample was cultured PBMCs, obtained from culture after CMV antigen stimulation. The receptors were gathered from a human donor in good health (CMV status not recorded). Some clones in this sample may be carry-over from other donors' samples.

The J gene is TRBJ2-4, the V gene TRBV18, with D possibly being TRBD2 (5 bases). Between the trimmed V and J ends, which lost 5 bases and 5 bases, there was a span of 13 bases. Germline loops: CDR1 KGHSH, CDR2 LQKENI. CDR3 size: 14 residues. CDR3 residues: CASSSSGSQNIQYF. The CDR3 coding sequence is TGTGCCAGCTCATCGTCGGGGTCCCAAAACATTCAGTACTTC.

This chain connects TRBV4-1 to TRBJ1-2; D is unresolved. The CDR3 extends over 13 amino acids. Looked up from germline, CDR1 is MGHRA and CDR2 is YSYEKL. V was clipped by 0 bases and J by 6 bases, with 8 bases between them. This chain's CDR3 is CASSQDGRNGYTF. The CDR3 DNA reads TGCGCCAGCAGCCAAGATGGTAGGAATGGCTACACCTTC.

This clonotype came up a few times. The CDR3: CASSIKTGSLNQPQHF. Written as DNA, the CDR3 is TGTGCCAGCAGCATTAAGACAGGGAGCCTCAATCAGCCCCAGCATTTT. V is TRBV6-2 or TRBV6-3 and J is TRBJ1-5, with 7 bases identical to TRBD1. CDR3 size: 16 residues. Trimming at V came to 6 bases and at J to 3 bases, leaving 11 bases not matched to a gene. CDR1 MNHEY and CDR2 SVGEGT come from the germline V gene.

The J gene is TRBJ2-5, the V gene TRBV5-5, with a weak D call TRBD2 (5 bases). V lost 1 base, J lost 0 bases, and 7 bases lay in between. CDR1 is SGHKS, CDR2 YYEKEE, per germline (reference sequence). This CDR3 has 14 amino acids. The CDR3 reads CASSLRADQETQYF. The CDR3 DNA reads as TGTGCCAGCAGCTTGAGAGCGGACCAAGAGACCCAGTACTTC. Complete variable domain (other parts from reference TRBV5-5 and TRBJ2-5): DAGVTQSPTHLIKTRGQQVTLRCSPISGHKSVSWYQQVLGQGPQFIFQYYEKEERGRGNFPDRFSARQFPNYSSELNVNALLLGDSALYLCASSLRADQETQYFGPGTRLLVL.

This clonotype came up a few times. J is TRBJ1-3 and V is TRBV30, with 8 bases matching TRBD1. The CDR3 runs 14 residues. Germline-derived CDR1 and CDR2 are GTSNPN and SVGIG (reference sequence). V lost 0 bases to trimming and J lost 6 bases; unmatched junction nucleotides: 4. The CDR3 nucleotides are TGTGCCTGGAGTGTTCAGGGGGCTATAAACACCATATATTTT. Amino acid sequence: CAWSVQGAINTIYF.

The gene calls are TRBV7-6 and TRBJ2-7; perhaps TRBD1 as D (6 bases). The CDR3 runs 15 residues. The germline gives CDR1 SGHVS, CDR2 FNYEAQ. V was trimmed by 2 bases and J by 2 bases, leaving 13 bases between them. The CDR3 loop is CASSLRAGVAYEQYF. In DNA, the CDR3 is TGTGCCAGCAGCTTACGGGCAGGGGTGGCCTACGAGCAGTACTTC.

The chain uses TRBV27 and TRBJ2-1; the D gene could be TRBD1 or TRBD2 (5 bases each). This CDR3 comprises 16 residues. The V gene lost 1 base and the J gene lost 4 bases, with 14 bases spanning the gap. Germline CDR1 is MNHEY and CDR2 is SMNVEV (reference sequence). The CDR3 DNA is TGTGCCAGCAGTTTATACCCGGGGCTACCGTACAATGAGCAGTTCTTC. Residues: CASSLYPGLPYNEQFF.

This clonotype showed up many times. The chain has TRBV11-2 and TRBJ2-1; 9 positions agree with TRBD2. The ends lost 0 bases at V and 6 bases at J; junction bases unmatched: 3. Germline CDR1 is SGHAT and CDR2 is FQNNGV. The CDR3 length is 15 residues. CDR3 region: CASSLEAGGRNEQFF. CDR3 in DNA: TGTGCCAGCAGCTTAGAAGCGGGAGGTCGCAATGAGCAGTTCTTC.

The chain couples TRBV19 to TRBJ2-1, with D possibly matching TRBD2 (6 bases). Germline V CDR1 and CDR2: LNHDA, SQIVND (reference sequence). CDR3 length: 19 amino acids. Trimming stripped 6 bases from V and 1 base from J, with 25 bases between. This CDR3 is CASSRLPGGGTLSYNEQFF. The CDR3 nucleotides read TGTGCCAGTAGCCGACTCCCCGGAGGCGGGACTCTTTCCTACAATGAGCAGTTCTTC.

The V gene is TRBV20-1, the J gene TRBJ2-5, with unresolved D. Germline-derived CDR1 and CDR2 are DFQATT and SNEGSKA (reference sequence). This CDR3 has 14 amino acids. V was cut by 0 bases and J by 4 bases, with 12 bases left in between. CDR3 coding DNA: TGCAGTGCTAGAGACCTGACTCCCGGAGAGACCCAGTACTTC. Its translation is CSARDLTPGETQYF.

This rearrangement joins TRBV14 to TRBJ2-3; no firm D call. This CDR3 comprises 13 residues. CDR1 is SGHDN and CDR2 is FVKESK in the germline V gene. V gave up 6 bases and J gave up 4 bases, with 11 bases separating them. The CDR3 here is CASRNVRSDTQYF. CDR3 in DNA: TGTGCCAGCAGAAACGTGAGGTCAGATACGCAGTATTTT.

This clonotype was picked up many times. The rearrangement uses TRBV7-2 and TRBJ2-3, with D tentatively TRBD2 (5 bases). Germline CDR1 SGHTA, CDR2 FQGNSA. This CDR3 has 17 amino acids. Trimming left V 5 bases short and J 6 bases short, with 24 bases between. The CDR3 nucleotides read TGTGCCAGCAGCCCGGATGGGGAGCGGCCAGTCTCTGATACGCAGTATTTT. Translated: CASSPDGERPVSDTQYF.

V and J are TRBV2 and TRBJ2-7; 9 bases agree with TRBD2. Trimming at V came to 4 bases and at J to 0 bases, leaving 4 bases not matched to a gene. Looked up from germline, CDR1 is SNHLY and CDR2 is FYNNEI. This CDR3 is built from 15 residues. The chain's CDR3 is CASSGSLAGSYEQYF. DNA for the CDR3: TGTGCCAGCAGTGGCTCACTAGCGGGCTCCTACGAGCAGTACTTC.

This clonotype was seen many times. The chain links TRBV7-9 to TRBJ2-1, with D perhaps being TRBD1 or TRBD2 (5 bases each). The V and J ends lost 2 bases and 9 bases respectively, with 14 bases between them. The CDR3 is 14 residues long. The germline V gene encodes CDR1 SEHNR and CDR2 FQNEAQ (reference sequence). CDR3 sequence reads: CASSLQGRGLEQFF. CDR3 DNA sequence: TGTGCCAGCAGCTTACAGGGAAGAGGGCTTGAGCAGTTCTTC.

This rearrangement joins TRBV7-2 to TRBJ1-5, with a tentative D call TRBD1 (5 bases). With 4 bases removed from V and 0 bases from J, the gap between germline ends came to 10 bases. The CDR3 is 15 residues long. Germline values: CDR1 SGHTA, CDR2 FQGNSA. The CDR3 is CASSSTTGSNQPQHF. As DNA, the CDR3 is TGTGCCAGCAGCTCAACTACAGGTAGCAATCAGCCCCAGCATTTT.